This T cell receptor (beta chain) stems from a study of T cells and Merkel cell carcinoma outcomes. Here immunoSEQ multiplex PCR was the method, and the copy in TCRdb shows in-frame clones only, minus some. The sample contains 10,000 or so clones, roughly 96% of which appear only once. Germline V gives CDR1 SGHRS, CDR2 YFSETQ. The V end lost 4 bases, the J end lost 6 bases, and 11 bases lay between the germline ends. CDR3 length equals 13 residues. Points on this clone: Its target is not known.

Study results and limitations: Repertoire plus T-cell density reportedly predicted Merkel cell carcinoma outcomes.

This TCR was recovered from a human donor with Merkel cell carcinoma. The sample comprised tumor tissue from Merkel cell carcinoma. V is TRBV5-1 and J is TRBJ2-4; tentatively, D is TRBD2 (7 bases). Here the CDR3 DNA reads TGCGCCAGCAGCCGGGAGGACAGAAACATTCAGTACTTC. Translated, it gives CASSREDRNIQYF.